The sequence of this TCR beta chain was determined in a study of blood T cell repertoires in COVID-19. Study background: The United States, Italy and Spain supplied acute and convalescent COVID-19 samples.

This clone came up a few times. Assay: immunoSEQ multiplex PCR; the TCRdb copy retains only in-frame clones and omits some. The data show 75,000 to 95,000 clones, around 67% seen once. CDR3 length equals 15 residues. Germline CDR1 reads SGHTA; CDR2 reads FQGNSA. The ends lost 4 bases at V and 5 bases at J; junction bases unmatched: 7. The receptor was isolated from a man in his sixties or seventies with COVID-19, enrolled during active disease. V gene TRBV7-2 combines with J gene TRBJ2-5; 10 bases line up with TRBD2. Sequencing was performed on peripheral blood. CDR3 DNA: TGTGCCAGCAGCTCAAGCGGGGGGGCGGTGGAGACCCAGTACTTC. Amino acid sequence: CASSSSGGAVETQYF.